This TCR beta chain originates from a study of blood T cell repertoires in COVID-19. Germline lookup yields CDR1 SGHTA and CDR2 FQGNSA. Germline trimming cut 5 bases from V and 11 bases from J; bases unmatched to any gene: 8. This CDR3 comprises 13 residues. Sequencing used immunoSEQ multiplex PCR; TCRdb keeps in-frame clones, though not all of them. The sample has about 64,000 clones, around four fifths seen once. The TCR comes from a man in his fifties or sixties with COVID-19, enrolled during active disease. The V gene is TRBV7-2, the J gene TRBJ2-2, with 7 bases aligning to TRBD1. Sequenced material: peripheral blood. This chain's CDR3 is CASSLTGVAELFF. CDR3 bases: TGTGCCAGCAGCCTTACAGGGGTGGCCGAGCTGTTTTTT.